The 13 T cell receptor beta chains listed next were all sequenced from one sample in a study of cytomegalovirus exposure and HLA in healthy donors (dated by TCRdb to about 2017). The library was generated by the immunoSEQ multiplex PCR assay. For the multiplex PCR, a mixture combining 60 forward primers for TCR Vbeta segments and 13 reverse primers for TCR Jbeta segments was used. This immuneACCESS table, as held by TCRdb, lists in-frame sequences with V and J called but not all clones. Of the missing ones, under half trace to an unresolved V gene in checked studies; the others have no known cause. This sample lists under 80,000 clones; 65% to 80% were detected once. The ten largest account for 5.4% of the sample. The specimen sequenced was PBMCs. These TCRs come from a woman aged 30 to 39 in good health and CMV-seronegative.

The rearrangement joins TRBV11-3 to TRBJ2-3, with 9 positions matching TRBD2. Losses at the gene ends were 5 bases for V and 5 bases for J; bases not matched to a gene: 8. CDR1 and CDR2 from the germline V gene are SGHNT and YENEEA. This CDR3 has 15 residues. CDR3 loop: CASSPTGSGRDTQYF. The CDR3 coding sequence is TGTGCCAGCAGCCCCACAGGTAGCGGGAGAGATACGCAGTATTTT.

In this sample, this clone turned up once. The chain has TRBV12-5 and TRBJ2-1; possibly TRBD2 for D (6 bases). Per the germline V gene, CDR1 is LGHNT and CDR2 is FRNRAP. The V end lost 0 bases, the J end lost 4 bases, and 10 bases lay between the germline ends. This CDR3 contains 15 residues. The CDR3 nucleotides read TGTGCTAGTGGTTTGGTCCCGGGACTTTACAATGAGCAGTTCTTC. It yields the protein CASGLVPGLYNEQFF.

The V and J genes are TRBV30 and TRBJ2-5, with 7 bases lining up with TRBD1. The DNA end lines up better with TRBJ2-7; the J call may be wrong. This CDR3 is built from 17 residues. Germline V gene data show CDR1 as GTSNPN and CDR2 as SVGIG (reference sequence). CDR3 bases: TGTGCCTGGAGTTACCCAACCACAGGGGCGTTAGGTGTCGAGCAGTACTTC. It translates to CAWSYPTTGALGVEQYF.

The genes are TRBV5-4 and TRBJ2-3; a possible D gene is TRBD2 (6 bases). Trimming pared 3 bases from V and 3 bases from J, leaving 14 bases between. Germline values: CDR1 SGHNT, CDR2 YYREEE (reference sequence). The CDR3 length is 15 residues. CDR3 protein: CASSSNRLGTDTQYF. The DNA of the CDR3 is TGTGCCAGCAGCTCCAATCGACTAGGTACAGATACGCAGTATTTT.

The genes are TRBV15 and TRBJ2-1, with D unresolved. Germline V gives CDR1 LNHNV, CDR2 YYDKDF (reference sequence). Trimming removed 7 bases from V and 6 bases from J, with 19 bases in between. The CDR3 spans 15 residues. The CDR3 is CATTPTKGVFNEQFF. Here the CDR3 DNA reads TGTGCCACCACCCCAACGAAAGGAGTTTTCAATGAGCAGTTCTTC.

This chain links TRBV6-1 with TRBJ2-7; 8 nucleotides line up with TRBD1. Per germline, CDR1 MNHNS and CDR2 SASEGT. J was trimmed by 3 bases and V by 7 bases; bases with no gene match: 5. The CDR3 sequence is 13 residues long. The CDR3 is CASILQGGYEQYF. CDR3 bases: TGTGCCAGCATTCTACAGGGGGGCTACGAGCAGTACTTC.

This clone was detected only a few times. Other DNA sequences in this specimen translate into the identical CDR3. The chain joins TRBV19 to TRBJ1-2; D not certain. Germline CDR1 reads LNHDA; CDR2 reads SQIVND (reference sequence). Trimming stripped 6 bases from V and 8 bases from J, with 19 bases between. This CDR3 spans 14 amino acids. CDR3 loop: CASSKEEAAYGYTF. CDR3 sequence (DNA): TGTGCCAGTAGCAAAGAGGAGGCGGCATACGGCTACACCTTC.

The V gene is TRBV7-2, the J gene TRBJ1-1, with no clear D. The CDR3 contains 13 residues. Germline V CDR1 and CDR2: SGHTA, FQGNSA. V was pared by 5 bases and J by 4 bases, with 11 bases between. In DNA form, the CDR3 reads TGTGCCAGCAGCCAATACGGGAGCACTGAAGCTTTCTTT. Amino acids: CASSQYGSTEAFF.

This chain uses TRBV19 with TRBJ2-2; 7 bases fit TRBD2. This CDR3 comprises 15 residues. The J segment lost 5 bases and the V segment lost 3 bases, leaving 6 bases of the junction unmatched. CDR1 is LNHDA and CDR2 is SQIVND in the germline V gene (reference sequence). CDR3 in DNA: TGTGCCAGTAGTATTGCGGGAGTACGGACCGGGGAGCTGTTTTTT. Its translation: CASSIAGVRTGELFF.

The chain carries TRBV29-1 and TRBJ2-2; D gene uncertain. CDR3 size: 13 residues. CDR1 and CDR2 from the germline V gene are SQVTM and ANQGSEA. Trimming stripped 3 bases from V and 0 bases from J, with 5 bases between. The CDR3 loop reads CSVESANTGELFF. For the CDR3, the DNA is TGCAGCGTTGAGTCAGCGAACACCGGGGAGCTGTTTTTT.

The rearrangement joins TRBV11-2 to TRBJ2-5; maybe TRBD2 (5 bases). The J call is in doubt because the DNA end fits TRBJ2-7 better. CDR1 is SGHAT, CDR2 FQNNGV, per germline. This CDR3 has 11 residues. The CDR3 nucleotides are TGTGCCAGCAGTCAGCGGTACGAGCAGTACTTC. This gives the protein CASSQRYEQYF.

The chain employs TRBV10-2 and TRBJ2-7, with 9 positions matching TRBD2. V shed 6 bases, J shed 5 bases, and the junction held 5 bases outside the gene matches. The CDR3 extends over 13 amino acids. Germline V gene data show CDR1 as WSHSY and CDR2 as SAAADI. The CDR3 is CASRVAGVNEQYF. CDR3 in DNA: TGCGCCAGCAGGGTAGCGGGAGTAAACGAGCAGTACTTC.

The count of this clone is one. The CDR3 sequence: CASSGQTQETQYF. In DNA, the CDR3 is TGTGCCAGCAGCGGACAGACACAAGAGACCCAGTACTTC. This chain uses TRBV9 with TRBJ2-5, with D possibly being TRBD1 (5 bases). This CDR3 is built from 13 residues. Trimming stripped 3 bases from V and 2 bases from J, with 8 bases between. Germline CDR1 and CDR2: SGDLS and YYNGEE.